The entry below gives a single TCR beta chain sequence along with its context. This sample includes further DNA sequences coding for the same CDR3. Trimming removed 1 base from V and 5 bases from J; junction bases left unmatched: 2. The CDR3 loop spans 15 amino acids. Germline lookup yields CDR1 LGHDT and CDR2 YNNKEL (reference sequence). This specimen belongs to a study of blood T cell repertoires in COVID-19. About the study: Sample material is recorded as cDNA or gDNA derived from T cells, B-cell-depleted T cells, or PBMCs.

The data were produced by immunoSEQ multiplex PCR, yet TCRdb's version contains in-frame clones alone and is incomplete. The repertoire holds 250,000 to 300,000 clones, with approximately 91% as singletons. The sequence was obtained from a woman aged 25-40 years who had recovered from COVID-19. The sample consisted of PBMCs or T cells enriched from blood (not recorded which). J is TRBJ2-3 and V is TRBV3-1 (or the pseudogene TRBV3-2); the match to TRBD2 covers 11 bases. In DNA form, the CDR3 reads TGTGCCAGCAGCCAAGGGCTAGCGGGAGGAGATACGCAGTATTTT. This gives the protein CASSQGLAGGDTQYF.